The clone carrying this T cell receptor (beta chain) was seen a few times. Its specificity is unknown. The junction departs from the called germline gene at one end, perhaps through a read error. This record comes from a study of cytomegalovirus exposure and HLA in healthy donors. Study-level background: Earlier findings included approximately 120 million unique TCR beta sequences obtained from 150 million to 200 million T cells.

With 60 Vbeta and 13 Jbeta primers, the PCR was carried out. The method was immunoSEQ multiplex PCR; TCRdb's version includes in-frame clones alone and lacks a portion of them. In the table there are 120,000 or so clones, around 74% of which are singletons. The CDR3 totals 11 residues. Germline V gene data show CDR1 as GTSNPN and CDR2 as SVGIG (reference sequence). Whole-study results and caveats: In vitro confirmation showed a few CMV-associated chains to be CMV antigen specific.

The sample consisted of PBMCs. This receptor was taken from a man aged 55 to 70 in good health and CMV-seropositive. The rearrangement joins TRBV30 to TRBJ1-1; D gene uncertain. In DNA, the CDR3 is TGTGCCTGGAGTTACCAGACGGTCAGGCAATTT. This translates into CAWSYQTVRQF.